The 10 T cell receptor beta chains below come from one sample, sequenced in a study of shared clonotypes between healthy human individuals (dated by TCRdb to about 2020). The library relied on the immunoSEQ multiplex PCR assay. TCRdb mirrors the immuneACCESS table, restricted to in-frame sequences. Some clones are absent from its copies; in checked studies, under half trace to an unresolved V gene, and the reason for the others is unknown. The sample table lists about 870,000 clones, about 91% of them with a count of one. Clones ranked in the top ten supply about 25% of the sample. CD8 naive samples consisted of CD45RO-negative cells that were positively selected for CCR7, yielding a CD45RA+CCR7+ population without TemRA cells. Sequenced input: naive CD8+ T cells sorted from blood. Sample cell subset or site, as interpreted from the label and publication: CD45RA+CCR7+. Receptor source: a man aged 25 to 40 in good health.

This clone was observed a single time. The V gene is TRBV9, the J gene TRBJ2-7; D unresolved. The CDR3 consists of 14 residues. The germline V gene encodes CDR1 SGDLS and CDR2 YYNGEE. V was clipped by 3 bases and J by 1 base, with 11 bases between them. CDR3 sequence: CASSEYLGSYEQYF. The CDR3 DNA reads TGTGCCAGCAGCGAATACCTAGGATCCTACGAGCAGTACTTC.

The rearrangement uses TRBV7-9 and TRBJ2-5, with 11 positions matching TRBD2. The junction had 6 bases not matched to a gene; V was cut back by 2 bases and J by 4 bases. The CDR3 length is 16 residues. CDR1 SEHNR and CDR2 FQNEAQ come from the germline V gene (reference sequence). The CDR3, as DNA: TGTGCCAGCAGCTTAACTACTAGCGGGAGAGTAGAGACCCAGTACTTC. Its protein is CASSLTTSGRVETQYF.

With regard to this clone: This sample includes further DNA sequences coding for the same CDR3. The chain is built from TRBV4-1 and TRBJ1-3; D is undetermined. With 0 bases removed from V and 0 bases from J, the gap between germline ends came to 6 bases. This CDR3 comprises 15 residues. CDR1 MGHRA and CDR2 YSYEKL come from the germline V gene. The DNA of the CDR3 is TGCGCCAGCAGCCAAGATCTTACCTCTGGAAACACCATATATTTT. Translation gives CASSQDLTSGNTIYF.

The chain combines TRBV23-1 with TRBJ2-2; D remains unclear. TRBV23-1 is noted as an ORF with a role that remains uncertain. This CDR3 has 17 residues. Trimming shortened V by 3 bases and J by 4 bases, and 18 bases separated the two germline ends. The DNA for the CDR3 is TGCGCCAGCAGTCACCATGGGTCAGTCCCGTCCACCGGGGAGCTGTTTTTT. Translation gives CASSHHGSVPSTGELFF.

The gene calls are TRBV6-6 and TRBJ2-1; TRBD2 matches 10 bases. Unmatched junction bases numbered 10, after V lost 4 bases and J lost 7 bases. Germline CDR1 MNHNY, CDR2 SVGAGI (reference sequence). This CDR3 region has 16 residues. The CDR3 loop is CASSLKAGGPSNEQFF. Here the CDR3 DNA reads TGTGCCAGCAGTTTAAAAGCGGGAGGGCCTAGTAATGAGCAGTTCTTC.

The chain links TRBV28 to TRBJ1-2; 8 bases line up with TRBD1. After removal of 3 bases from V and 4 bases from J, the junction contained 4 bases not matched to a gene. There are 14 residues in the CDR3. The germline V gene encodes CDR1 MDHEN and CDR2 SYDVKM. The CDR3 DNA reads TGTGCCAGCAGTTTCAGGGGGCATCGCTATGGCTACACCTTC. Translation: CASSFRGHRYGYTF.

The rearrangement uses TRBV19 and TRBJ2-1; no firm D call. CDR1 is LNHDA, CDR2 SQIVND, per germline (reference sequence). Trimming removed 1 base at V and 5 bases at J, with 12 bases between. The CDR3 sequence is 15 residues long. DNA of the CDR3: TGTGCCAGTAGTATAGTTGGCAGCCCCAACAATGAGCAGTTCTTC. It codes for CASSIVGSPNNEQFF.

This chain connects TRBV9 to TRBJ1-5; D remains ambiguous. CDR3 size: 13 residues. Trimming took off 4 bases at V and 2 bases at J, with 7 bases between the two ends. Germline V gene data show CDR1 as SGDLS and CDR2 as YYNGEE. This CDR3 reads CASSMEGNQPQHF. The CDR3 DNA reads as TGTGCCAGCAGCATGGAGGGCAATCAGCCCCAGCATTTT.

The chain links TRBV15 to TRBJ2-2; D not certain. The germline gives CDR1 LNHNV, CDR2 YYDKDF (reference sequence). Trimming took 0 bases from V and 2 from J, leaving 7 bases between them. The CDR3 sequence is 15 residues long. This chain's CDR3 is CATSRDGVNTGELFF. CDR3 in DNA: TGTGCCACCAGCAGAGACGGCGTTAACACCGGGGAGCTGTTTTTT.

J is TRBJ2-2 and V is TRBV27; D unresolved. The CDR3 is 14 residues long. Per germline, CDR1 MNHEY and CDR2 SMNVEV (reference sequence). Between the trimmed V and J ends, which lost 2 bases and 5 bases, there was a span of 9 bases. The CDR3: CASSLNWATGELFF. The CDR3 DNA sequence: TGTGCCAGCAGTTTAAATTGGGCGACCGGGGAGCTGTTTTTT.